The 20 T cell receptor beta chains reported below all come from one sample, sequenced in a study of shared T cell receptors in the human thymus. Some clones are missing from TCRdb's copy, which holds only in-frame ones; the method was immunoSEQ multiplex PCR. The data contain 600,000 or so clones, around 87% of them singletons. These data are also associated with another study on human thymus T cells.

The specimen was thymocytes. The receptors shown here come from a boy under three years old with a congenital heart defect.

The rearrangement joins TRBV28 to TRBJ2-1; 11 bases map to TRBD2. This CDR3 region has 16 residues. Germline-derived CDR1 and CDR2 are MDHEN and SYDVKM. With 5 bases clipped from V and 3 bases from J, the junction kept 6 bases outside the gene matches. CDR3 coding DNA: TGTGCCAGCAGTCGATTGGGACTAGCGGACTACAATGAGCAGTTCTTC. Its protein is CASSRLGLADYNEQFF.

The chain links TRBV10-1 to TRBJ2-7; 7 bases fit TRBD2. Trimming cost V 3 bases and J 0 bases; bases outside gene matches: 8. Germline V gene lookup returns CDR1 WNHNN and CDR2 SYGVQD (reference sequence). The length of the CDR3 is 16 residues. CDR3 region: CASSDPALADSYEQYF. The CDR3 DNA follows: TGCGCCAGCAGTGACCCCGCTCTAGCGGACTCCTACGAGCAGTACTTC.

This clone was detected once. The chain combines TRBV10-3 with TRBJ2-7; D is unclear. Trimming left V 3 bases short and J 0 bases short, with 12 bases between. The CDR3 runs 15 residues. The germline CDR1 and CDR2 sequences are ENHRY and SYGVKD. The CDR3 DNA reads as TGTGCCATCAGTGAAGACATTCACCTCTCCTACGAGCAGTACTTC. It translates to CAISEDIHLSYEQYF.

The CDR3 sequence: CASSLSLALGQGRGNEQFF. The CDR3 DNA reads as TGTGCCAGCAGTTTATCTTTGGCATTGGGACAGGGAAGGGGGAATGAGCAGTTCTTC. V usage is TRBV27 and J usage is TRBJ2-1, with 9 bases lining up with TRBD1. The germline CDR1 and CDR2 sequences are MNHEY and SMNVEV (reference sequence). The CDR3 runs 19 residues. V gave up 0 bases and J gave up 7 bases; unmatched junction bases: 16.

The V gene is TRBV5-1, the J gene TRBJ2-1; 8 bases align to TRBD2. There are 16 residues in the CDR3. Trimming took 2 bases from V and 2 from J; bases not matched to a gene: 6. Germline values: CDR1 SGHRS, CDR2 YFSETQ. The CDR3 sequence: CASSFLFGRAYNEQFF. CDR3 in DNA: TGCGCCAGCAGCTTTTTGTTCGGGAGGGCCTACAATGAGCAGTTCTTC.

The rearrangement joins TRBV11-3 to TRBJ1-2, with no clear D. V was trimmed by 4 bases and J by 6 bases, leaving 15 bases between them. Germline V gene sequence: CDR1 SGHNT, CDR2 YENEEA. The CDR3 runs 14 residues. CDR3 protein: CASSSVPTENGYTF. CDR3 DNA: TGTGCCAGCAGCTCGGTCCCCACTGAGAATGGCTACACCTTC.

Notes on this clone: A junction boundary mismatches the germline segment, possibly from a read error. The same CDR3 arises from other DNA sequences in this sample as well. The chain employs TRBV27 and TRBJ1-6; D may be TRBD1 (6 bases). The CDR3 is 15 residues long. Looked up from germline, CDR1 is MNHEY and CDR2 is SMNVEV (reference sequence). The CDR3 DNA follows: TGTGCCAGCTCCCACGACAGGAAACATAATTCCCCCCTCCACTTT. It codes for CASSHDRKHNSPLHF.

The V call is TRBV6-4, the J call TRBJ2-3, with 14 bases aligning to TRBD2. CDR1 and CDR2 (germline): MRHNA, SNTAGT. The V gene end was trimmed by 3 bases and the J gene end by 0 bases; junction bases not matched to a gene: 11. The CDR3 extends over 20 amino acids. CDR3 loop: CASSETSTSGGASSTDTQYF. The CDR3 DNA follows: TGTGCCAGCAGTGAAACATCGACTAGCGGGGGGGCCTCTAGCACAGATACGCAGTATTTT.

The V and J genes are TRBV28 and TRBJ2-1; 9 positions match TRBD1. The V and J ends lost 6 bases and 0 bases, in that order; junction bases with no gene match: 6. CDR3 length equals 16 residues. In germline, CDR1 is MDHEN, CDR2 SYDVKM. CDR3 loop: CASRFDRGSSYNEQFF. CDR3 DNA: TGTGCCAGCAGGTTCGACAGGGGGAGCTCCTACAATGAGCAGTTCTTC.

The CDR3, as DNA: TGTGCCACAGGAGGGCCGGAGGGCAATCAGCCCCAGCATTTT. Translating gives CATGGPEGNQPQHF. The V and J genes are TRBV28 and TRBJ1-5; no reliable D call. Germline V CDR1 and CDR2: MDHEN, SYDVKM. The ends were cut back, 10 bases at V and 2 bases at J, with 15 bases in the middle. This CDR3 comprises 14 residues.

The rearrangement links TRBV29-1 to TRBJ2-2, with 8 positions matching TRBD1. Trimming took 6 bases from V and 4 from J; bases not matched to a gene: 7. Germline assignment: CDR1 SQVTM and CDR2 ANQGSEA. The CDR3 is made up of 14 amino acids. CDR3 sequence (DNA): TGCAGCGTCAGGACAGGGAACATCACCGGGGAGCTGTTTTTT. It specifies CSVRTGNITGELFF.

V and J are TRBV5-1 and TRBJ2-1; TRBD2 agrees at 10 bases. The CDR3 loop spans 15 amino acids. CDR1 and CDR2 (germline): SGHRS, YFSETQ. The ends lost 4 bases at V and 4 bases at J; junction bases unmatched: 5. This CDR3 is CASSPVAGGYNEQFF. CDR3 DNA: TGCGCCAGCAGCCCCGTAGCGGGGGGATACAATGAGCAGTTCTTC.

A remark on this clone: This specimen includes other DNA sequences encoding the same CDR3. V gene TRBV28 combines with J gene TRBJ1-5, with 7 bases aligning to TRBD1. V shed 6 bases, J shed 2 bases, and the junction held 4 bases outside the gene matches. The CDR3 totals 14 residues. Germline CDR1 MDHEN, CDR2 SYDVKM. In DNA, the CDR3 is TGTGCCAGCAGACTAGACAGGGGCAATCAGCCCCAGCATTTT. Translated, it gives CASRLDRGNQPQHF. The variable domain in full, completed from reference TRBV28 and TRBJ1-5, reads DVKVTQSSRYLVKRTGEKVFLECVQDMDHENMFWYRQDPGLGLRLIYFSYDVKMKEKGDIPEGYSVSREKKERFSLILESASTNQTSMYLCASRLDRGNQPQHFGDGTRLSIL.

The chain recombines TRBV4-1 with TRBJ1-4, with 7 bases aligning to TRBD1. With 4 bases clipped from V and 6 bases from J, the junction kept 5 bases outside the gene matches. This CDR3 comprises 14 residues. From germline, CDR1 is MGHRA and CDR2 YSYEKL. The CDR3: CASSLDRKDEKLFF. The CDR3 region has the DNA TGCGCCAGCAGCCTGGACAGGAAAGATGAAAAACTGTTTTTT.

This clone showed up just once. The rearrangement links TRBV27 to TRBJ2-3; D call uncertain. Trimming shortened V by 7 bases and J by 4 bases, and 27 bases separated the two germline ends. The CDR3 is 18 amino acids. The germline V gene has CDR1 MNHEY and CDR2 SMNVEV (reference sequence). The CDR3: CASTPSSPLPPAADTQYF. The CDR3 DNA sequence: TGTGCCAGCACCCCATCCTCCCCCCTCCCTCCTGCGGCAGATACGCAGTATTTT.

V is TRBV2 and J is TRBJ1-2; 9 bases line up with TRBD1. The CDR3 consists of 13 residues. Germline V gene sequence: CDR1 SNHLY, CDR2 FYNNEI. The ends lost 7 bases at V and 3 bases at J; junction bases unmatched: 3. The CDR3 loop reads CASNNRGHYGYTF. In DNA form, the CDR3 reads TGTGCCAGCAACAACAGGGGGCACTATGGCTACACCTTC.

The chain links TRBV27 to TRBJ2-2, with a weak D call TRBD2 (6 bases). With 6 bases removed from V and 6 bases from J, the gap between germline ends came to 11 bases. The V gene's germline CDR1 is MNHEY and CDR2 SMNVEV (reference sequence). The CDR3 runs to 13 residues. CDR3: CASSLREAGELFF. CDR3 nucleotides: TGTGCCAGCAGCCTCAGGGAGGCCGGGGAGCTGTTTTTT.

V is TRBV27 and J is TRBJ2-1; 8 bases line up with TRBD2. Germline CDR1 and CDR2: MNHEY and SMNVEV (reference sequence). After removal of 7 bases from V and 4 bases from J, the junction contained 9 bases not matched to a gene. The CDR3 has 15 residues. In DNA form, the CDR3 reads TGTGCCAGCACCACCTCGGGGGGGGGTTACAATGAGCAGTTCTTC. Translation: CASTTSGGGYNEQFF.

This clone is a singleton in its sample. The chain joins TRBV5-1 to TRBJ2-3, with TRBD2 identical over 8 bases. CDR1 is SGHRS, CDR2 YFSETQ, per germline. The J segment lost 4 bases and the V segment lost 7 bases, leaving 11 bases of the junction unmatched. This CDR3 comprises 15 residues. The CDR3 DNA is TGCGCCAGCGTTAACGGGACTAGAGTGGCAGATACGCAGTATTTT. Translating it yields CASVNGTRVADTQYF.

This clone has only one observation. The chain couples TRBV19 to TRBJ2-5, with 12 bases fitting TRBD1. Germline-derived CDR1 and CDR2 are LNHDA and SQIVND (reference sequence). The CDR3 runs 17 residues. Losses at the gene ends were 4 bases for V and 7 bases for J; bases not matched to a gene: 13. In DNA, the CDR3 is TGTGCCAGTAGTAAGGGAGGGGACAGGGGGCTGGTAGGGACCCAGTACTTC. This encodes CASSKGGDRGLVGTQYF. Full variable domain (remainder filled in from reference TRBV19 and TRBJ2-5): DGGITQSPKYLFRKEGQNVTLSCEQNLNHDAMYWYRQDPGQGLRLIYYSQIVNDFQKGDIAEGYSVSREKKESFPLTVTSAQKNPTAFYLCASSKGGDRGLVGTQYFGPGTRLLVL.